These 26 T cell receptor beta chains share one sample of origin, sequenced in a study of beta chain features in type 1 diabetes. The investigators reverse transcribed all of the isolated RNA, so they sequenced expressed TCRB transcripts. Data came from immunoSEQ multiplex PCR; TCRdb stores just in-frame clones and leaves some out. This table holds roughly 300,000 clones, less than 10% found once. Sequencing was carried out using central memory CD4+ T cells from blood. The receptors were gathered from a woman aged 18-29 years in good health.

The chain combines TRBV18 with TRBJ1-1; D is ambiguous. The V gene's germline CDR1 is KGHSH and CDR2 LQKENI. V gave up 0 bases and J gave up 3 bases, with 5 bases separating them. This CDR3 region has 13 residues. The CDR3 loop reads CASSPPGDTEAFF. The CDR3, as DNA: TGTGCCAGCTCACCACCCGGGGACACTGAAGCTTTCTTT. The full variable domain, rest sourced from reference TRBV18 and TRBJ1-1, is NAGVMQNPRHLVRRRGQEARLRCSPMKGHSHVYWYRQLPEEGLKFMVYLQKENIIDESGMPKERFSAEFPKEGPSILRIQQVVRGDSAAYFCASSPPGDTEAFFGQGTRLTVV.

This rearrangement joins TRBV7-3 to TRBJ1-1; D is perhaps TRBD1 (6 bases). The CDR3 covers 13 residues. The V gene lost 5 bases and the J gene lost 4 bases, with 11 bases spanning the gap. Germline CDR1 reads SGHTA; CDR2 reads FQGTGA. The CDR3 coding sequence is TGTGCCAGCAGCATTACAGGGCGCACTGAAGCTTTCTTT. Amino acid sequence: CASSITGRTEAFF.

This chain links TRBV27 with TRBJ2-7, with 7 bases that match TRBD2. V shed 6 bases, J shed 4 bases, and the junction held 9 bases outside the gene matches. The CDR3 runs 14 residues. Germline V lookup: CDR1 MNHEY, CDR2 SMNVEV (reference sequence). CDR3 region: CASSRDYGRYEQYF. The CDR3 DNA follows: TGTGCCAGCAGCCGGGACTACGGGAGGTACGAGCAGTACTTC.

This clone was seen a few times. This chain links TRBV6-6 with TRBJ2-5, with a weak D call TRBD2 (6 bases). Germline CDR1 reads MNHNY; CDR2 reads SVGAGI (reference sequence). The CDR3 loop spans 13 amino acids. V was trimmed by 7 bases and J by 3 bases, leaving 12 bases between them. CDR3 amino acids: CASIPRGEETQYF. The CDR3 region has the DNA TGTGCCAGCATCCCCCGCGGGGAAGAGACCCAGTACTTC.

This clone was recorded a few times. The V gene is TRBV6-1, the J gene TRBJ2-3; D gene unclear. The CDR3 loop spans 15 amino acids. V lost 2 bases, J lost 4 bases, and 13 bases lay in between. Germline V gene data show CDR1 as MNHNS and CDR2 as SASEGT. CDR3 amino acids: CASSELGLRADTQYF. CDR3 sequence (DNA): TGTGCCAGCAGTGAATTAGGCCTAAGGGCAGATACGCAGTATTTT.

Only a few counts were recorded for this clone. The gene calls are TRBV7-2 and TRBJ2-1; D possibly uses TRBD1 or TRBD2 (5 bases each). V was trimmed by 6 bases and J by 12 bases, leaving 21 bases between them. Germline loops: CDR1 SGHTA, CDR2 FQGNSA. CDR3 length equals 14 residues. The chain's CDR3 is CASSVGTLILGQFF. The CDR3 DNA sequence: TGTGCCAGCAGTGTCGGGACCCTGATACTCGGGCAGTTCTTC.

As to this clone: An end of the junction does not agree with germline; a read error may underlie this. V usage is TRBV4-1 and J usage is TRBJ2-1; D assignment may be TRBD1 or TRBD2 (5 bases each). The V gene's germline CDR1 is MGHRA and CDR2 YSYEKL. The length of the CDR3 is 15 residues. The CDR3 here is CASSQEGRGYNEQFF. The DNA for the CDR3 is TGTGCCAGCAGCCAAGAGGGGCGAGGCTACAATGAGCAGTTCTTC.

This clone was counted only a few times. The J gene is TRBJ1-1, the V gene TRBV18; D is uncertain. With 3 bases removed from V and 0 bases from J, the gap between germline ends came to 14 bases. Germline CDR1 reads KGHSH; CDR2 reads LQKENI. The CDR3 sequence is 16 residues long. The CDR3: CASSPRTGGMNTEAFF. The CDR3 nucleotides are TGTGCCAGCTCACCCAGGACGGGTGGAATGAACACTGAAGCTTTCTTT.

This clone has a count of ten or more. The chain links TRBV7-2 to TRBJ2-1, with a weak D call TRBD1 (6 bases). Trimming removed 5 bases from V and 9 bases from J, with 20 bases in between. The CDR3 contains 15 residues. Germline assignment: CDR1 SGHTA and CDR2 FQGNSA. The CDR3 nucleotides read TGTGCCAGCAGCCCTAGGGGAGTGCGAGGGGGTGAGCAGTTCTTC. Protein product: CASSPRGVRGGEQFF.

Only a few counts were recorded for this clone. The chain uses TRBV5-1 and TRBJ2-3; 11 bases line up with TRBD2. CDR3 length equals 16 residues. Germline V gives CDR1 SGHRS, CDR2 YFSETQ. Trimming removed 5 bases from V and 1 base from J; junction bases left unmatched: 6. The CDR3 DNA is TGCGCCAGCAGGAAAGGGACTAGCGGACGCACAGATACGCAGTATTTT. This translates into CASRKGTSGRTDTQYF.

In this sample, this clone turned up a few times. This chain connects TRBV28 to TRBJ1-2; TRBD1 might be the D (6 bases). Germline V gene sequence: CDR1 MDHEN, CDR2 SYDVKM. Trimming stripped 2 bases from V and 6 bases from J, with 10 bases between. The CDR3 runs 13 residues. The DNA of the CDR3 is TGTGCCAGCAGTTTAGTGGGGGGCAATGGCTACACCTTC. Translated, it gives CASSLVGGNGYTF.

The V gene is TRBV15, the J gene TRBJ1-2; the D gene is possibly TRBD1 (5 bases). Deletions cut 1 base from V and 10 bases from J, with 16 bases between. Germline CDR1 LNHNV, CDR2 YYDKDF (reference sequence). This CDR3 is 14 amino acids long. The CDR3 DNA follows: TGTGCCACCAGCAGAGTCGGGACTCCTGACCTCTACACCTTC. The encoded protein is CATSRVGTPDLYTF.

This clone appeared a few times. The chain combines TRBV2 with TRBJ2-5, with D hard to call. V lost 6 bases and J 0 bases, leaving 11 bases between the germline ends. The germline V gene encodes CDR1 SNHLY and CDR2 FYNNEI. The CDR3 totals 14 residues. The CDR3, as DNA: TGTGCCAGCAGATGGTTTCGGAACCAAGAGACCCAGTACTTC. Translation: CASRWFRNQETQYF.

This clone appeared a few times. The chain combines TRBV11-2 with TRBJ2-6; TRBD1 matches 8 bases. V shed 1 base, J shed 1 base, and the junction held 0 bases outside the gene matches. This CDR3 is 16 amino acids long. Germline CDR1 reads SGHAT; CDR2 reads FQNNGV. In nucleotides, the CDR3 is TGTGCCAGCAGCTTAGGACAGGGGTCTGGGGCCAACGTCCTGACTTTC. Encoded protein: CASSLGQGSGANVLTF.

This chain uses TRBV5-1 with TRBJ2-7, with 10 bases identical to TRBD1. Germline CDR1 and CDR2: SGHRS and YFSETQ. The CDR3 loop spans 15 amino acids. V lost 4 bases and J lost 5; bases outside the gene matches: 9. The CDR3: CASSVTGTGVHEQYF. CDR3 in DNA: TGCGCCAGCAGCGTCACGGGGACAGGGGTCCACGAGCAGTACTTC.

In its sample, this clone was seen a few times. The rearrangement links TRBV7-2 to TRBJ2-7; 12 bases agree with TRBD2. V shed 5 bases and J 7 bases; nucleotides not matched to a gene: 9. The CDR3 contains 15 residues. In germline, CDR1 is SGHTA, CDR2 FQGNSA. CDR3 loop: CASSGGLAGSREQYF. DNA for the CDR3: TGTGCCAGCAGCGGTGGACTAGCGGGATCGCGAGAGCAGTACTTC. The entire variable domain, with the rest obtained from reference TRBV7-2 and TRBJ2-7, is as follows: GAGVSQSPSNKVTEKGKDVELRCDPISGHTALYWYRQSLGQGLEFLIYFQGNSAPDKSGLPSDRFSAERTGGSVSTLTIQRTQQEDSAVYLCASSGGLAGSREQYFGPGTRLTVT.

This clone has a handful of counts. This chain uses TRBV7-8 with TRBJ2-1; 14 bases are a match to TRBD2. Germline V gives CDR1 SGHVS, CDR2 FQNEAQ. After removal of 5 bases from V and 7 bases from J, the junction contained 13 bases not matched to a gene. The CDR3 sequence is 18 residues long. CDR3 amino acids: CASSTRPPGLAGDNEQFF. Written as DNA, the CDR3 is TGTGCCAGCAGCACCCGGCCCCCGGGACTAGCGGGAGATAATGAGCAGTTCTTC.

This sequence joins TRBV12-2 and TRBJ2-1; the table calls TRBD2, which could not be checked here. TRBV12-2 is described as a pseudogene. CDR3 length equals 17 residues. The CDR3 nucleotides are TGTGCAAGTCGCTTACGAGGTGGCGCGGGAGTTTGTCATGAGCAGTTCTTC. The encoded protein is CASRLRGGAGVCHEQFF.

A word on this clone: A much larger clone lies a single base off, so this may be a read error. V and J are TRBV7-8 and TRBJ1-5, with D unresolved. V dropped 5 bases and J dropped 0 bases, with 11 bases sitting between them. Germline lookup yields CDR1 SGHVS and CDR2 FQNEAQ. The CDR3 runs to 15 residues. Written as DNA, the CDR3 is TGTGCCAGCAGCCAAGATTCAGGTAGCAATCAGCCCCAGCATTTT. This sequence encodes CASSQDSGSNQPQHF.

The chain employs TRBV6-5 and TRBJ2-6, with D perhaps TRBD2 (5 bases). V was pared by 2 bases and J by 1 base, with 9 bases between. Per the germline V gene, CDR1 is MNHEY and CDR2 is SVGAGI. The CDR3 contains 16 residues. This chain's CDR3 is CASSYREGSGANVLTF. CDR3 nucleotides: TGTGCCAGCAGTTACCGCGAGGGATCTGGGGCCAACGTCCTGACTTTC.

This clone was counted between two and nine times. The chain combines TRBV11-2 with TRBJ2-3, with D unresolved. The V end was cut by 8 bases, the J end by 6 bases, with 21 bases between. Germline V gene sequence: CDR1 SGHAT, CDR2 FQNNGV. The CDR3 is made up of 15 amino acids. The CDR3 protein is CASAKGLMRLDTQYF. The DNA of the CDR3 is TGTGCCAGCGCTAAAGGGTTAATGAGGTTGGATACGCAGTATTTT.

This chain uses TRBV7-2 with TRBJ1-2; perhaps TRBD1 as D (5 bases). V was trimmed by 1 base and J by 4 bases, leaving 13 bases between them. There are 15 residues in the CDR3. CDR1 is SGHTA, CDR2 FQGNSA, per germline. CDR3 coding DNA: TGTGCCAGCAGCTTAGGACAGACCAAGGGCTATGGCTACACCTTC. Its protein product is CASSLGQTKGYGYTF. Together with reference TRBV7-2 and TRBJ1-2, the CDR3 gives the full variable domain: GAGVSQSPSNKVTEKGKDVELRCDPISGHTALYWYRQSLGQGLEFLIYFQGNSAPDKSGLPSDRFSAERTGGSVSTLTIQRTQQEDSAVYLCASSLGQTKGYGYTFGSGTRLTVV.

The chain joins TRBV7-9 to TRBJ1-1, with unresolved D. The germline CDR1 and CDR2 sequences are SEHNR and FQNEAQ (reference sequence). V lost 5 bases, J lost 0 bases, and 10 bases lay in between. CDR3 length equals 14 residues. The CDR3 DNA follows: TGTGCCAGCAGCCCGTCAGGTATGAACACTGAAGCTTTCTTT. Its translation: CASSPSGMNTEAFF. The full variable domain, rest sourced from reference TRBV7-9 and TRBJ1-1, is DTGVSQNPRHKITKRGQNVTFRCDPISEHNRLYWYRQTLGQGPEFLTYFQNEAQLEKSRLLSDRFSAERPKGSFSTLEIQRTEQGDSAMYLCASSPSGMNTEAFFGQGTRLTVV.

This clone was seen a few times. The chain links TRBV10-1 to TRBJ2-7, with D possibly TRBD1 on 5 matching bases. V gave up 6 bases and J gave up 0 bases, with 9 bases separating them. The CDR3 loop spans 13 amino acids. Germline V gene data show CDR1 as WNHNN and CDR2 as SYGVQD (reference sequence). CDR3 DNA: TGCGCCAGCAGCCGACAGAACTCCTACGAGCAGTACTTC. Encoded protein: CASSRQNSYEQYF.

About this clone itself: This sequence may be a read error, since a much larger clone differs from it by one base. The chain combines TRBV7-3 with TRBJ1-1; D not certain. The CDR3 loop spans 13 amino acids. V gave up 2 bases and J gave up 0 bases, with 4 bases separating them. Germline CDR1 SGHTA, CDR2 FQGTGA. The CDR3 region is CASSLWVNTEAFF. The CDR3, as DNA: TGTGCCAGCAGCTTATGGGTGAACACTGAAGCTTTCTTT.

The chain combines TRBV2 with TRBJ2-3; the match to TRBD2 covers 13 bases. CDR1 SNHLY and CDR2 FYNNEI come from the germline V gene. The V and J ends lost 6 bases and 3 bases, in that order; junction bases with no gene match: 3. The CDR3 has 15 amino acids. CDR3: CASRGGLAGTDTQYF. The DNA for the CDR3 is TGTGCCAGCAGGGGGGGACTAGCGGGGACAGATACGCAGTATTTT.